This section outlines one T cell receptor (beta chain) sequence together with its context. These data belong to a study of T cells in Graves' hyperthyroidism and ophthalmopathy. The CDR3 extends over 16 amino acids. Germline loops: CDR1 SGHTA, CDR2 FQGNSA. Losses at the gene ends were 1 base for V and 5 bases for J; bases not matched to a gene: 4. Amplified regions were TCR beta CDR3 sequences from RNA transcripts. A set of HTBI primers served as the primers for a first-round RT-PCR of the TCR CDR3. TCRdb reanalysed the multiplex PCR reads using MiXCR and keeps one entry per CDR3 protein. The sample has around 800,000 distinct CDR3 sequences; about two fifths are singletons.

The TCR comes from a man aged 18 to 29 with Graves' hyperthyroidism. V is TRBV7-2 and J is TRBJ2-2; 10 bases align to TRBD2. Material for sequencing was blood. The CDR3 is CASSLGSGRGTGELFF. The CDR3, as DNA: TGTGCCAGCAGCTTAGGGAGCGGGAGGGGGACCGGGGAGCTGTTTTTT. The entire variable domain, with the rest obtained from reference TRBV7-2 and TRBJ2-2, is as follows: GAGVSQSPSNKVTEKGKDVELRCDPISGHTALYWYRQSLGQGLEFLIYFQGNSAPDKSGLPSDRFSAERTGGSVSTLTIQRTQQEDSAVYLCASSLGSGRGTGELFFGEGSRLTVL.